This is a list of T cell receptor beta chains from one sample in a study of shared clonotypes between healthy human individuals. Produced via immunoSEQ multiplex PCR; TCRdb's table is partial and in-frame only. The table lists some 2,000,000 clones, about 94% of them singletons. The sample comprised naive CD8+ T cells sorted from blood. These receptors were collected from a man in his late teens or twenties in good health. CDR3s include the opening cysteine and the closing phenylalanine or tryptophan. The order of the fields is D gene, clone size, J gene, V gene, CDR3 DNA, CDR3 protein. A D gene is named only where the DNA matches it firmly. Size is stated for part of the rows, as once, few or many counts, or as a class when the clone is expanded.

D: .; size: .; J: TRBJ2-3; V: TRBV7-3; DNA: TGTGCCAGCAGCTTCATAGGGGGGGGACCCCCAGATACGCAGTATTTT; CDR3: CASSFIGGGPPDTQYF
D: .; size: .; J: TRBJ2-1; V: TRBV6-1; DNA: TGTGCCAGCACCTTGACTGGACTTAACTACAATGAGCAGTTCTTC; CDR3: CASTLTGLNYNEQFF
D: TRBD1; size: .; J: TRBJ2-1; V: TRBV5-4; DNA: TGTGCCAGCAGCTCCGGGACAGGGGACAATGAGCAGTTCTTC; CDR3: CASSSGTGDNEQFF
D: .; size: .; J: TRBJ2-7; V: TRBV5-1; DNA: TGCGCCAGCAGCTTCGCCCCGGGGTCCTACGAGCAGTACTTC; CDR3: CASSFAPGSYEQYF
D: TRBD2; size: few; J: TRBJ2-7; V: TRBV5-1; DNA: TGCGCCAGCAGCTCGGGGGCCAGCGGGAGCTACGAGCAGTACTTC; CDR3: CASSSGASGSYEQYF
D: TRBD1; size: .; J: TRBJ1-3; V: TRBV5-1; DNA: TGCGCCAGCAGCTTGGGGCAGGGGGCATACACCATATATTTT; CDR3: CASSLGQGAYTIYF
D: .; size: .; J: TRBJ1-2; V: TRBV6-1; DNA: TGTGCCAGCAGTGAAGTCGGACACCCTCGGGACTATGGCTACACCTTC; CDR3: CASSEVGHPRDYGYTF
D: .; size: .; J: TRBJ1-2; V: TRBV13; DNA: TGTGCCAGCAGCTTAGCCGGGACACGGGGCTTGGGCTACACCTTC; CDR3: CASSLAGTRGLGYTF
D: .; size: .; J: TRBJ1-1; V: TRBV27; DNA: TGTGCCAGCAGTCCCAGACCAGGGCGGGGAGCTTTCTTT; CDR3: CASSPRPGRGAFF
D: TRBD1; size: .; J: TRBJ1-3; V: TRBV28; DNA: TGTGCCAGCAGTCAGGACAGGGGAAGCTCTGGAAACACCATATATTTT; CDR3: CASSQDRGSSGNTIYF
D: .; size: .; J: TRBJ2-5; V: TRBV7-9; DNA: TGTGCCAGCAGTATAGAGACCCAGTACTTC; CDR3: CASSIETQYF
D: TRBD2; size: .; J: TRBJ2-1; V: TRBV27; DNA: TGTGCCAGCAGTTTATCGGCGGGGGAAACCTACAATGAGCAGTTCTTC; CDR3: CASSLSAGETYNEQFF
D: TRBD2; size: .; J: TRBJ2-7; V: TRBV15; DNA: TGTGCCACCAGCAGAGATCCTTGGCGGGAGGGCCCAGGGTACGAGCAGTACTTC; CDR3: CATSRDPWREGPGYEQYF
D: .; size: .; J: TRBJ2-7; V: TRBV30; DNA: TGTGCCTGGAGTGCGAATTCGGGCTACGAGCAGTACTTC; CDR3: CAWSANSGYEQYF
D: .; size: .; J: TRBJ2-7; V: TRBV7-6; DNA: TGTGCCAGCAGCTTAGAGTCCAGGTCCTACGAGCAGTACTTC; CDR3: CASSLESRSYEQYF
D: .; size: .; J: TRBJ2-7; V: TRBV5-6; DNA: TGTGCCAGCAGCTTGGGACGATTGACCTACGAGCAGTACTTC; CDR3: CASSLGRLTYEQYF
D: .; size: .; J: TRBJ1-5; V: TRBV28; DNA: TGTGCCAGCAGCCCGGGGCCCGACAATCAGCCCCAGCATTTT; CDR3: CASSPGPDNQPQHF
D: TRBD1; size: .; J: TRBJ1-1; V: TRBV25-1; DNA: TGTGCCAGCAGTGAATGGGAGGGGGCGGACACTGAAGCTTTCTTT; CDR3: CASSEWEGADTEAFF
D: TRBD1; size: .; J: TRBJ2-1; V: TRBV28; DNA: TGTGCCAGCAGTTTAAATTACAGGGGGAGCTCCTACAATGAGCAGTTCTTC; CDR3: CASSLNYRGSSYNEQFF
D: .; size: .; J: TRBJ2-7; V: TRBV6-5; DNA: TGTGCCAGCAGTTACGGTCTGGGGGTAGGGGAGCAGTACTTC; CDR3: CASSYGLGVGEQYF
D: TRBD2; size: .; J: TRBJ2-7; V: TRBV13; DNA: TGTGCCAGCAGTTCTTGGACTAGCGGGAGCCTATCCTACGAGCAGTACTTC; CDR3: CASSSWTSGSLSYEQYF
D: .; size: .; J: TRBJ2-7; V: TRBV19; DNA: TGTGCCAGTAGTATATCGGGGGATTACGAGCAGTACTTC; CDR3: CASSISGDYEQYF
D: TRBD1; size: .; J: TRBJ1-1; V: TRBV7-2; DNA: TGTGCCAGCAGCTTATTTGGGACAGGGGGCGACACTGAAGCTTTCTTT; CDR3: CASSLFGTGGDTEAFF
D: .; size: .; J: TRBJ2-7; V: TRBV5-6; DNA: TGTGCCAGCAGTTTCGAACCGGGAACTAGATACGAGCAGTACTTC; CDR3: CASSFEPGTRYEQYF
D: .; size: .; J: TRBJ1-4; V: TRBV10-2; DNA: TGCGCCAGCAGTGAGATGGGGCATGGAACTAATGAAAAACTGTTTTTT; CDR3: CASSEMGHGTNEKLFF
D: .; size: .; J: TRBJ1-2; V: TRBV30; DNA: TGTGCCTGGAGTTATGAGGACAGCCATGACTATGGCTACACCTTC; CDR3: CAWSYEDSHDYGYTF
D: TRBD1; size: .; J: TRBJ1-4; V: TRBV14; DNA: TGTGCCAGCAGCTTACAGGGGACTAATGAAAAACTGTTTTTT; CDR3: CASSLQGTNEKLFF
D: .; size: few; J: TRBJ1-5; V: TRBV6-1; DNA: TGTGCCAGCAGTGAATGGTCGGCCGATCAGCCCCAGCATTTT; CDR3: CASSEWSADQPQHF